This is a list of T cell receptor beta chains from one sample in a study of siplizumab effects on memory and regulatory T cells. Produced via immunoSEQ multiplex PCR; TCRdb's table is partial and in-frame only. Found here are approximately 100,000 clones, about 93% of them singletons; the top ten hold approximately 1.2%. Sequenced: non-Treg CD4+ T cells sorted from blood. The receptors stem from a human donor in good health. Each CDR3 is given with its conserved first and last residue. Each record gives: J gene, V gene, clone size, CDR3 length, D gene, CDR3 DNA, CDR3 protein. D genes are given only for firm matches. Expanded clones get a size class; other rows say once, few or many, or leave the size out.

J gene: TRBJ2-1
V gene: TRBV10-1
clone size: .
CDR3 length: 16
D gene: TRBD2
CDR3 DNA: TGCGCCAGCGGCCCCGGGTGGAGCGGGAGGATGAATGAGCAGTTCTTC
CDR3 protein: CASGPGWSGRMNEQFF

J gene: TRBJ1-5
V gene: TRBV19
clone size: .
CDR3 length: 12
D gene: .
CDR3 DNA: TGTGCCAGTACTTGGGGGGATCAGCCCCAGCATTTT
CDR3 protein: CASTWGDQPQHF

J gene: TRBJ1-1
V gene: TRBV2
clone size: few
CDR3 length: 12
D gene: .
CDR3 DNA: TGTGCCAGCAGTACAGGGAACACTGAAGCTTTCTTT
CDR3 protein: CASSTGNTEAFF

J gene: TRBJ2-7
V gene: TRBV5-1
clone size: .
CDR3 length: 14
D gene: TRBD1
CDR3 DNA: TGCGCCAGCAGCTTGTCAGGACAGGGTCGCGAGCAGTACTTC
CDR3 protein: CASSLSGQGREQYF

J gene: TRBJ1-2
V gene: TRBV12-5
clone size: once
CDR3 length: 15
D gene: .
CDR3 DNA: TGTGCTAGTGGTTTGGCGGGCTGGGCGGCTCTCGGCTACACCTTC
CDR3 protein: CASGLAGWAALGYTF

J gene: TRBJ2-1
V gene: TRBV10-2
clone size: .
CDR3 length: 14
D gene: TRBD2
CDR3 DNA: TGCGCCAGCGTAGCGGGAGCTCGTCTCAATGAGCAGTTCTTC
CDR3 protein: CASVAGARLNEQFF

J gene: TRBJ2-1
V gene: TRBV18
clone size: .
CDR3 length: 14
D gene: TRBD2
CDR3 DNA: TGTGCCAGCTCACTCGGACTAGCGGGAGTTAAACCGTTCTTC
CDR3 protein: CASSLGLAGVKPFF

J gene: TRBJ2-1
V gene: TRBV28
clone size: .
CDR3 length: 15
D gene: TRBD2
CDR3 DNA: TGTGCCAGCAGGACTAGCAGTAGATCCTACAATGAGCAGTTCTTC
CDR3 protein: CASRTSSRSYNEQFF

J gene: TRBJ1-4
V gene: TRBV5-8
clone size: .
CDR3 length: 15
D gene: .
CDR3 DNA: TGTGCCAGCAGCTTGGGGGACTCATCCCCGGAAAAACTGTTTTTT
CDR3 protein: CASSLGDSSPEKLFF

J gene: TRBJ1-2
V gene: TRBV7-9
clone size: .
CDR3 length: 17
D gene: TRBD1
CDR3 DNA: TGTGCCAGCAGCTTAGCAACAGGGGTCGGACCAATATATGGCTACACCTTC
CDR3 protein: CASSLATGVGPIYGYTF

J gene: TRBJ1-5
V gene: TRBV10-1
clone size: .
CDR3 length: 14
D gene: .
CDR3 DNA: TGCGCCAGCAAGACAGGCTATAGCAATCAGCCCCAGCATTTT
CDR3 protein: CASKTGYSNQPQHF

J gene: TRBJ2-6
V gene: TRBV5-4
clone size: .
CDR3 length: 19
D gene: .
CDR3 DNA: TGTGCCAGCAGCTTGCCTGGGGGGAATGGAGGCTCTGGGGCCAACGTCCTGACTTTC
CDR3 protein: CASSLPGGNGGSGANVLTF

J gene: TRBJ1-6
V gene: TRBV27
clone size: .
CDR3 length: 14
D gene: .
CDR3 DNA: TGTGCCAGCAGTGCCCAGAGATTAAAGGGACCCCTCCACTTT
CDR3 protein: CASSAQRLKGPLHF

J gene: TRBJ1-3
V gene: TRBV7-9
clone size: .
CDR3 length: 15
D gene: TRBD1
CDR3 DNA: TGTGCCAGCAAGGACAGGGGGGCAACTGGAAACACCATATATTTT
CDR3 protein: CASKDRGATGNTIYF

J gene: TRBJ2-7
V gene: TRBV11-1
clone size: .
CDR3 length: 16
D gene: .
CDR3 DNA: TGTGCCAGCAGACATAACTCAGCCTTGAGACCCTACGAGCAGTACTTC
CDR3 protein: CASRHNSALRPYEQYF

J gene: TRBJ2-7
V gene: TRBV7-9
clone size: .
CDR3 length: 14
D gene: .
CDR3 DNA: TGTGCCAGCAGCTTAGAGGGAATTAGGGCCGAGCAGTACTTC
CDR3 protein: CASSLEGIRAEQYF

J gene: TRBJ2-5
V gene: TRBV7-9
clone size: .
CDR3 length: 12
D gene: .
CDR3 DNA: TGTGCCAGCAGCTTAAGAGACTGGAACCAGTACTTC
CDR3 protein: CASSLRDWNQYF

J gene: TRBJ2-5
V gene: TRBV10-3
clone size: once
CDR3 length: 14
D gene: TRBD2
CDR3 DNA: TGTGCCATCGGGGCCGGGGCGGGGGAAGAGACCCAGTACTTC
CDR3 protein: CAIGAGAGEETQYF

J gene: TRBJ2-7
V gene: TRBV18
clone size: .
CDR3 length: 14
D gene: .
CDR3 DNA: TGTGCCAGCTCATCCCTCGGACAGTACTACGAGCAGTACTTC
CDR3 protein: CASSSLGQYYEQYF

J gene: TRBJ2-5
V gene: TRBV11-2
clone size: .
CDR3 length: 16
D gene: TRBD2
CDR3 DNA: TGTGCCAGCAGCTTAGGACTAGCGCCCGATAAAGAGACCCAGTACTTC
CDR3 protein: CASSLGLAPDKETQYF

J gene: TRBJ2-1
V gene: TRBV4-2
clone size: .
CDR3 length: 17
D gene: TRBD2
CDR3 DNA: TGTGCCAGCAGCCAAGCCCTCACTAGCGACACAAACAATGGGCAGTTCTTC
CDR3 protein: CASSQALTSDTNNGQFF

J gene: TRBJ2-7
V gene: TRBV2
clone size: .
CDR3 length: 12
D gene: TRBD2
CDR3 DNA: TGTGCCAGCAGTGCGACTAGCTGGGAGCAGTACTTC
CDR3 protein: CASSATSWEQYF

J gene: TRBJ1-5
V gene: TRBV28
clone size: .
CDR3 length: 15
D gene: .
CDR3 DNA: TGTGCCAGCAGTTTAGGGGGGGCGGACGAAAAGCCCCAGCATTTT
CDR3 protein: CASSLGGADEKPQHF

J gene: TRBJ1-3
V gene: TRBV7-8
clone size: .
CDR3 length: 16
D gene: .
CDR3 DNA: TGTGCCAGCGGGCTGGGGGGCGGGGGTCCAGGAAACACCATATATTTT
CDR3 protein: CASGLGGGGPGNTIYF

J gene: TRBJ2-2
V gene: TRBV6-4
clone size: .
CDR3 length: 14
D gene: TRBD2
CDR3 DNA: TGTGCCAGCAGTGCGACGGGAGGCACCGGGGAGCTGTTTTTT
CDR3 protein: CASSATGGTGELFF

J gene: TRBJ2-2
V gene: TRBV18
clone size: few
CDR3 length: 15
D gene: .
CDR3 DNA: TGTGCCAGCTCACCTGAGGGAATAGACACCGGGGAGCTGTTTTTT
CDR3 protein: CASSPEGIDTGELFF